This TCR beta chain stems from a study of technical replicates of blood from four donors. TCRdb's copy holds only in-frame clones and misses some; the assay was immunoSEQ multiplex PCR. The sample lists 12,000 or so clones, 90% to 95% occurring once. Germline CDR1 is MGHDK and CDR2 is SYGVNS. The V end lost 1 base, the J end lost 0 bases, and 12 bases lay between the germline ends. The CDR3 extends over 16 amino acids. This TCR derives from a human donor in good health. The chain carries TRBV25-1 and TRBJ1-1, with D maybe TRBD1 (5 bases). Sample: PBMCs. This chain's CDR3 is CASSESGTFMNTEAFF. The CDR3 DNA sequence: TGTGCCAGCAGTGAATCCGGGACTTTTATGAACACTGAAGCTTTCTTT.